What follows is one T cell receptor (beta chain) and its context. This sample is part of a study of blood T cell repertoires in COVID-19. The ends were cut back, 2 bases at V and 1 base at J, with 7 bases in the middle. CDR1 SGHNT and CDR2 YENEEA come from the germline V gene. This CDR3 has 14 residues. Participant age was about 18 to 100 years, and participants resided in fewer than 25 US areas. Sequencing used immunoSEQ multiplex PCR; TCRdb keeps in-frame clones, though not all of them. In the table there are roughly 240,000 clones, 86% of which are singletons. Material for sequencing was PBMCs or T cells enriched from blood (not recorded which). The source is a woman between 50 and 59 years old who had recovered from COVID-19. This chain uses TRBV11-3 with TRBJ2-3; D not resolved. As DNA, the CDR3 is TGTGCCAGCAGCTTAACTCGGGGCACAGATACGCAGTATTTT. This gives the protein CASSLTRGTDTQYF.